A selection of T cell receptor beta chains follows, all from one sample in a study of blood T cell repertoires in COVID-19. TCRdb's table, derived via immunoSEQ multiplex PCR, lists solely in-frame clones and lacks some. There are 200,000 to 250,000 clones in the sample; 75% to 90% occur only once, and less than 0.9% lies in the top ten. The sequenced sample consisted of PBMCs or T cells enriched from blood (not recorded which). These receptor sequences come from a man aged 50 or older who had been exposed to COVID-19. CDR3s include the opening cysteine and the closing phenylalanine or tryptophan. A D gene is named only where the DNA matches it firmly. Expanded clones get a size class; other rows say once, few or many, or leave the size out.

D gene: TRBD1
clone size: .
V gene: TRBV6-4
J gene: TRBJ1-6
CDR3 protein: CASGQEEGSPLHF
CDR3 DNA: TGTGCCAGTGGACAGGAGGAGGGTTCACCCCTCCACTTT

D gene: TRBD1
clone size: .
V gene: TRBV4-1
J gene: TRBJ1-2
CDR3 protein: CASSQPGTVKNYGYTF
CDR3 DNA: TGCGCCAGCAGCCAACCCGGGACAGTAAAAAACTATGGCTACACCTTC

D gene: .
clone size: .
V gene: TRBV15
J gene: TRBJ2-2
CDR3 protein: CATSSGDRNTGELFF
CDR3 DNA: TGTGCCACCAGCAGCGGAGACAGGAACACCGGGGAGCTGTTTTTT

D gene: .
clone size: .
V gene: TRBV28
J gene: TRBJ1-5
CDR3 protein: CASSLVEYQPQHF
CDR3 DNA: TGTGCCAGCAGTTTAGTGGAGTATCAGCCCCAGCATTTT

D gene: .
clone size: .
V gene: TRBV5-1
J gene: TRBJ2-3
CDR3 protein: CASSLESVRLSTDTQYF
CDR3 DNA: TGCGCCAGCAGCTTGGAATCAGTCAGGCTAAGCACAGATACGCAGTATTTT

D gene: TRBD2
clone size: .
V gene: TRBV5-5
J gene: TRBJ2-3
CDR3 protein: CASSWQGLAVTSTDTQYF
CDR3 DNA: TGTGCCAGCAGCTGGCAGGGACTAGCGGTGACTAGCACAGATACGCAGTATTTT

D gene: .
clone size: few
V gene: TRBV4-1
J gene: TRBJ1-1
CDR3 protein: CASSQVGKGRLTEAFF
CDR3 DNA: TGCGCCAGCAGCCAAGTAGGGAAAGGGAGGTTAACTGAAGCTTTCTTT

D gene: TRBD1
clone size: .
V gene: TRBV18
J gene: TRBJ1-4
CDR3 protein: CASSPQGARTTNEKLFF
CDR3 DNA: TGTGCCAGCTCACCGCAGGGGGCTCGCACAACTAATGAAAAACTGTTTTTT

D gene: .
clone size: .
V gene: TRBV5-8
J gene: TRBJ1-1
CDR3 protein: CASSLGRGFRGEAFF
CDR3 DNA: TGTGCCAGCAGCTTGGGTAGGGGGTTTCGGGGTGAAGCTTTCTTT

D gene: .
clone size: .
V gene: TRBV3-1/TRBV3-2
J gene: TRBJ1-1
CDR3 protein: CASSQNQGITEAFF
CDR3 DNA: TGTGCCAGCAGCCAAAATCAGGGAATCACTGAAGCTTTCTTT

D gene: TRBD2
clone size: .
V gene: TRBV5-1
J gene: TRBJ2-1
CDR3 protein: CASSALTSGVYNEQFF
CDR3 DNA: TGCGCCAGCAGCGCCTTGACTAGCGGGGTTTACAATGAGCAGTTCTTC

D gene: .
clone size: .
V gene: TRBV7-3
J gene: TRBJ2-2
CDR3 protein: CASSLEAAWTGELFF
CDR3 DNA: TGTGCCAGCAGCTTAGAGGCCGCATGGACCGGGGAGCTGTTTTTT

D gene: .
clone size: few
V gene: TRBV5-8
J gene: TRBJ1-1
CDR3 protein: CASRKNRVTEAFF
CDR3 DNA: TGTGCCAGCCGCAAAAATCGGGTGACTGAAGCTTTCTTT

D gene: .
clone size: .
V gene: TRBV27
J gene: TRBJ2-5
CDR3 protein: CASATFSGTPQETQYF
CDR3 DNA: TGTGCCAGCGCAACTTTCTCCGGGACACCCCAAGAGACCCAGTACTTC